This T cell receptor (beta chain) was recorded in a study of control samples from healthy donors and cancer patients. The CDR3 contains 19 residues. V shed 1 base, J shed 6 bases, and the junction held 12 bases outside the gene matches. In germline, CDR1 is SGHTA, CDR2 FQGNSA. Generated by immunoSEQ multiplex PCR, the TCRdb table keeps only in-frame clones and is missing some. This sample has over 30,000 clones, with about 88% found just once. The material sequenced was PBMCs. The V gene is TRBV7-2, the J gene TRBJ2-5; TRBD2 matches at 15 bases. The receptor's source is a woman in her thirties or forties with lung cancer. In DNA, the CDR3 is TGTGCCAGCAGCTTAGGCCCCCTGGGACTAGCGGGGGGTCTGAAGACCCAGTACTTC. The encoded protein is CASSLGPLGLAGGLKTQYF.